This TCR beta chain is from a study of cytomegalovirus exposure and HLA in healthy donors. Study observations and caveats: Altogether, 150 or so TCR beta chains were recorded as cytomegalovirus-associated.

Sequencing used immunoSEQ multiplex PCR; TCRdb keeps in-frame clones, though not all of them. The sample lists about 110,000 clones, roughly 88% occurring once. Donors were drawn from the approximately 130-subject validation cohort, separate from the approximately 700-subject first cohort. CDR3 size: 15 residues. V lost 8 bases to trimming and J lost 5 bases, with 19 bases between them. Germline V gene lookup returns CDR1 SNHLY and CDR2 FYNNEI. As regards this clone: Its antigen is still unknown.

The sequencing input was PBMCs. The TCR was taken from a woman aged 25 to 45 in good health and CMV-seropositive. This chain joins TRBV2 and TRBJ1-5; D possibly corresponds to TRBD1 (6 bases). CDR3 sequence reads: CASCDPRGKDQPQHF. CDR3 nucleotides: TGTGCCAGCTGCGACCCAAGGGGGAAGGATCAGCCCCAGCATTTT.